This is a list of T cell receptor beta chains from one sample in a study of blood T cell repertoires in COVID-19. Clones were sequenced by immunoSEQ multiplex PCR, and TCRdb holds only the in-frame ones, with some missing. The sample shows nearly 70,000 clones, 70% to 90% of them seen only once. Sequenced material: peripheral blood. Source of these receptors: a woman aged 70 to 79 with acute or convalescent COVID-19. Both conserved end residues are part of each CDR3. Fields, in order: V gene, D gene, clone size, J gene, CDR3 protein, CDR3 DNA. D genes are given only for firm matches. Rows may omit the clone size; those that give it use once, few, many or a size class.

v_call: TRBV29-1; d_call: TRBD1; clone_size: -; j_call: TRBJ1-2; cdr3_aa: CSAGQVKGYTF; cdr3_nt: TGCAGCGCGGGACAGGTGAAAGGCTACACCTTC
v_call: TRBV6-5; d_call: -; clone_size: few; j_call: TRBJ1-5; cdr3_aa: CASSYSGGDGQPQHF; cdr3_nt: TGTGCCAGCAGTTACTCTGGCGGAGACGGTCAGCCCCAGCATTTT
v_call: TRBV2; d_call: TRBD2; clone_size: -; j_call: TRBJ2-3; cdr3_aa: CASRLAGGLDTQYF; cdr3_nt: TGTGCCAGCAGACTAGCGGGGGGCTTAGATACGCAGTATTTT
v_call: TRBV10-3; d_call: TRBD1; clone_size: -; j_call: TRBJ2-3; cdr3_aa: CAIRQGGTDTQYF; cdr3_nt: TGTGCCATCCGACAGGGAGGCACAGATACGCAGTATTTT
v_call: TRBV21-1; d_call: -; clone_size: few; j_call: TRBJ1-2; cdr3_aa: CASSPPREVNYGYTF; cdr3_nt: TGTGCCAGCAGCCCCCCCCGAGAGGTTAACTATGGCTACACCTTC
v_call: TRBV24-1; d_call: -; clone_size: -; j_call: TRBJ1-2; cdr3_aa: CATSDPSDSDYGYTF; cdr3_nt: TGTGCCACCAGTGATCCCTCTGACAGCGACTATGGCTACACCTTC
v_call: TRBV28; d_call: TRBD1; clone_size: once; j_call: TRBJ1-2; cdr3_aa: CASSLSQGARGYTF; cdr3_nt: TGTGCCAGCAGTCTATCTCAGGGGGCGCGTGGCTACACCTTC
v_call: TRBV7-9; d_call: -; clone_size: -; j_call: TRBJ2-7; cdr3_aa: CASSAHSYEQYF; cdr3_nt: TGTGCCAGCAGCGCCCACAGCTACGAGCAGTACTTC
v_call: TRBV7-3; d_call: TRBD1; clone_size: once; j_call: TRBJ2-1; cdr3_aa: CASSRDRAESYNEQFF; cdr3_nt: TGTGCCAGCAGCCGGGACAGGGCCGAATCCTACAATGAGCAGTTCTTC
v_call: TRBV12-3/TRBV12-4; d_call: TRBD1; clone_size: -; j_call: TRBJ1-1; cdr3_aa: CASSRTGGEAFF; cdr3_nt: TGTGCCAGCAGCCGGACAGGGGGAGAAGCTTTCTTT
v_call: TRBV6-5; d_call: TRBD1; clone_size: -; j_call: TRBJ1-1; cdr3_aa: CASSPTGGTEAFF; cdr3_nt: TGTGCCAGCAGTCCTACAGGGGGCACTGAAGCTTTCTTT
v_call: TRBV27; d_call: TRBD1; clone_size: -; j_call: TRBJ1-4; cdr3_aa: CASSPGGPTNEKLFF; cdr3_nt: TGTGCCAGCAGCCCAGGGGGCCCAACTAATGAAAAACTGTTTTTT
v_call: TRBV7-9; d_call: -; clone_size: -; j_call: TRBJ2-2; cdr3_aa: CASSLFRRGLTNTGELFF; cdr3_nt: TGTGCCAGCAGCTTATTCAGGCGGGGATTGACTAACACCGGGGAGCTGTTTTTT
v_call: TRBV5-1; d_call: TRBD1; clone_size: -; j_call: TRBJ1-1; cdr3_aa: CASSLDSKGGLKAFF; cdr3_nt: TGCGCCAGCAGCTTGGATTCCAAAGGGGGCCTTAAAGCTTTCTTT
v_call: TRBV7-8; d_call: -; clone_size: -; j_call: TRBJ1-6; cdr3_aa: CASSLETANYNSPLHF; cdr3_nt: TGTGCCAGCAGCCTTGAGACAGCCAACTATAATTCACCCCTCCACTTT
v_call: TRBV30; d_call: -; clone_size: -; j_call: TRBJ2-2; cdr3_aa: CAWAPGAGELFF; cdr3_nt: TGTGCCTGGGCACCGGGGGCCGGGGAGCTGTTTTTT
v_call: TRBV3-1/TRBV3-2; d_call: -; clone_size: -; j_call: TRBJ1-1; cdr3_aa: CASSQATVDTEAFF; cdr3_nt: TGTGCCAGCAGCCAAGCGACAGTAGACACTGAAGCTTTCTTT
v_call: TRBV2; d_call: -; clone_size: -; j_call: TRBJ1-3; cdr3_aa: CASTRQDSGNTIYF; cdr3_nt: TGTGCCAGCACTCGACAGGACTCTGGAAACACCATATATTTT
v_call: TRBV2; d_call: -; clone_size: -; j_call: TRBJ2-1; cdr3_aa: CASSLAPHNEQFF; cdr3_nt: TGTGCCAGTTCACTAGCCCCCCACAATGAGCAGTTCTTC
v_call: TRBV5-1; d_call: TRBD1; clone_size: few; j_call: TRBJ2-3; cdr3_aa: CASSRTGHTDTQYF; cdr3_nt: TGCGCCAGCAGCCGGACAGGACACACAGATACGCAGTATTTT
v_call: TRBV2; d_call: TRBD1; clone_size: -; j_call: TRBJ1-5; cdr3_aa: CASSLDRAAGQPQHF; cdr3_nt: TGTGCCAGCAGTCTCGACAGGGCCGCGGGGCAGCCCCAGCATTTT
v_call: TRBV7-6; d_call: -; clone_size: -; j_call: TRBJ1-2; cdr3_aa: CASSPQGHHLNYGYTF; cdr3_nt: TGTGCCAGCAGCCCACAGGGACACCACCTTAACTATGGCTACACCTTC
v_call: TRBV5-4; d_call: -; clone_size: -; j_call: TRBJ1-1; cdr3_aa: CASRIRGGEVNTEAFF; cdr3_nt: TGTGCCAGCAGGATTCGTGGGGGCGAAGTGAACACTGAAGCTTTCTTT
v_call: TRBV2; d_call: -; clone_size: -; j_call: TRBJ1-1; cdr3_aa: CASSFLGAFF; cdr3_nt: TGTGCCAGCAGCTTTCTCGGAGCTTTCTTT
v_call: TRBV11-2; d_call: -; clone_size: -; j_call: TRBJ1-1; cdr3_aa: CASSPFTTGEAFF; cdr3_nt: TGTGCCAGCAGCCCCTTCACGACCGGGGAAGCTTTCTTT
v_call: TRBV30; d_call: TRBD2; clone_size: -; j_call: TRBJ2-2; cdr3_aa: CAWSGRVSGRTNTGELFF; cdr3_nt: TGTGCCTGGAGTGGAAGGGTTAGCGGGAGGACTAACACCGGGGAGCTGTTTTTT
v_call: TRBV7-2; d_call: TRBD1; clone_size: -; j_call: TRBJ2-7; cdr3_aa: CASSLAGQGVGEQYF; cdr3_nt: TGTGCCAGCAGCTTAGCGGGACAGGGGGTCGGCGAGCAGTACTTC
v_call: TRBV14; d_call: -; clone_size: once; j_call: TRBJ1-1; cdr3_aa: CASSQGGRGRTEAFF; cdr3_nt: TGTGCCAGCAGCCAAGGGGGGCGGGGGCGCACTGAAGCTTTCTTT
v_call: TRBV27; d_call: TRBD1; clone_size: few; j_call: TRBJ1-1; cdr3_aa: CASSLSTGRTEAFF; cdr3_nt: TGTGCCAGCAGTCTCTCGACAGGGAGAACTGAAGCTTTCTTT
v_call: TRBV28; d_call: -; clone_size: -; j_call: TRBJ1-5; cdr3_aa: CASSLRDYQPQHF; cdr3_nt: TGTGCCAGCAGTTTAAGGGACTATCAGCCCCAGCATTTT
v_call: TRBV3-1/TRBV3-2; d_call: -; clone_size: -; j_call: TRBJ1-5; cdr3_aa: CASSQGTYLPPNQPQHF; cdr3_nt: TGTGCCAGCAGCCAGGGGACATACCTCCCCCCCAATCAGCCCCAGCATTTT
v_call: TRBV3-1/TRBV3-2; d_call: -; clone_size: once; j_call: TRBJ1-1; cdr3_aa: CASSFDRVNTEAFF; cdr3_nt: TGTGCCAGCAGTTTCGACCGGGTGAACACTGAAGCTTTCTTT
v_call: TRBV3-1/TRBV3-2; d_call: TRBD1; clone_size: -; j_call: TRBJ1-2; cdr3_aa: CASSPRQGNYGYTF; cdr3_nt: TGTGCCAGCAGCCCCCGACAGGGTAACTATGGCTACACCTTC
v_call: TRBV4-3; d_call: -; clone_size: -; j_call: TRBJ2-3; cdr3_aa: CASSQGGTSTDTQYF; cdr3_nt: TGCGCCAGCAGCCAAGGTGGTACTAGCACAGATACGCAGTATTTT
v_call: TRBV27; d_call: -; clone_size: -; j_call: TRBJ1-6; cdr3_aa: CASSWQGGNSPLHF; cdr3_nt: TGTGCCAGCAGTTGGCAGGGAGGAAATTCACCCCTCCACTTT
v_call: TRBV2; d_call: TRBD1; clone_size: few; j_call: TRBJ1-5; cdr3_aa: CASSWTRGNQPQHF; cdr3_nt: TGTGCCAGCAGTTGGACCAGGGGGAATCAGCCCCAGCATTTT
v_call: TRBV7-8; d_call: TRBD1; clone_size: -; j_call: TRBJ2-3; cdr3_aa: CASSPRDSGTDTQYF; cdr3_nt: TGTGCCAGCAGCCCACGGGACAGCGGTACAGATACGCAGTATTTT
v_call: TRBV19; d_call: TRBD1; clone_size: -; j_call: TRBJ2-1; cdr3_aa: CASKSGDRGFNEQFF; cdr3_nt: TGTGCCAGTAAGAGCGGGGACAGGGGGTTCAATGAGCAGTTCTTC
v_call: TRBV5-1; d_call: -; clone_size: -; j_call: TRBJ1-6; cdr3_aa: CASSLAGNSPLHF; cdr3_nt: TGCGCCAGCAGCTTGGCAGGGAACTCACCCCTCCACTTT
v_call: TRBV5-4; d_call: -; clone_size: -; j_call: TRBJ2-5; cdr3_aa: CASSFRGSETQYF; cdr3_nt: TGTGCCAGCAGCTTTAGGGGGTCAGAGACCCAGTACTTC
v_call: TRBV12-3/TRBV12-4; d_call: -; clone_size: -; j_call: TRBJ1-2; cdr3_aa: CASRPQGYNGYTF; cdr3_nt: TGTGCCAGCAGACCTCAGGGGTACAACGGCTACACCTTC
v_call: TRBV28; d_call: TRBD2; clone_size: -; j_call: TRBJ2-7; cdr3_aa: CASTVGGHLAGGTYEQYF; cdr3_nt: TGTGCCAGCACCGTGGGGGGACATCTAGCGGGAGGTACCTACGAGCAGTACTTC
v_call: TRBV7-9; d_call: -; clone_size: -; j_call: TRBJ2-4; cdr3_aa: CASSPDRQGGNIQYF; cdr3_nt: TGTGCCAGCAGCCCTGATCGACAGGGAGGTAACATTCAGTACTTC
v_call: TRBV2; d_call: -; clone_size: -; j_call: TRBJ1-2; cdr3_aa: CASSEGHIYGYTF; cdr3_nt: TGTGCCAGCAGTGAGGGACACATTTATGGCTACACCTTC
v_call: TRBV19; d_call: TRBD1; clone_size: once; j_call: TRBJ2-6; cdr3_aa: CASSAPPGGTGANVLTF; cdr3_nt: TGTGCCAGTAGCGCTCCCCCAGGGGGAACTGGGGCCAACGTCCTGACTTTC
v_call: TRBV27; d_call: -; clone_size: -; j_call: TRBJ1-1; cdr3_aa: CATGVYTEAFF; cdr3_nt: TGTGCCACCGGGGTGTACACTGAAGCTTTCTTT
v_call: TRBV6-1; d_call: -; clone_size: once; j_call: TRBJ1-5; cdr3_aa: CASSDQTGGQPQHF; cdr3_nt: TGTGCCAGCAGTGACCAGACGGGAGGTCAGCCCCAGCATTTT
v_call: TRBV7-8; d_call: -; clone_size: -; j_call: TRBJ2-1; cdr3_aa: CASSLRSGTSNSGYNEQFF; cdr3_nt: TGTGCCAGCAGCCTACGATCGGGTACTTCGAATAGTGGCTACAATGAGCAGTTCTTC
v_call: TRBV7-7; d_call: TRBD1; clone_size: -; j_call: TRBJ2-5; cdr3_aa: CASSLNRGETQYF; cdr3_nt: TGTGCTAGCAGCCTTAACAGGGGAGAGACCCAGTACTTC